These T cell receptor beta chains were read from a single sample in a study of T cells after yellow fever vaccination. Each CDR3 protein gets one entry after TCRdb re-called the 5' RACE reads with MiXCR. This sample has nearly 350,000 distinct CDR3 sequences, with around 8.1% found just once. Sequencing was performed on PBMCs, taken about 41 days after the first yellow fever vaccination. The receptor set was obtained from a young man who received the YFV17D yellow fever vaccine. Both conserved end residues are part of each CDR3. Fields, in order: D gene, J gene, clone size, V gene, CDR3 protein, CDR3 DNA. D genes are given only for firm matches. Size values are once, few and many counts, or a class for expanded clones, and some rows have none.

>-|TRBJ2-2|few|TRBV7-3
CASSQGGGQVGELFF
TGTGCCAGCAGCCAAGGGGGAGGCCAAGTCGGGGAGCTGTTTTTT
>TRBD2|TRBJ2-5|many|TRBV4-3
CASSQDGLAGNVETQYF
TGCGCCAGCAGCCAAGATGGCCTAGCGGGGAATGTAGAGACCCAGTACTTC
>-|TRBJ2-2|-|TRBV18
CASSPVHATGELFF
TGTGCCAGCTCACCAGTCCACGCCACCGGGGAGCTGTTTTTT
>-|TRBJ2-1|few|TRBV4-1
CASSQGVSNGGGFF
TGCGCCAGCAGCCAAGGGGTCTCTAACGGGGGAGGGTTCTTC
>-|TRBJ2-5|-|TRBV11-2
CASSSRRIRETQYF
TGTGCCAGCAGCTCTCGCCGTATCCGCGAGACCCAGTACTTC
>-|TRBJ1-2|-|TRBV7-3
CASSPAPQAPGTF
TGTGCCAGCAGCCCCGCCCCTCAGGCCCCAGGCACCTTC
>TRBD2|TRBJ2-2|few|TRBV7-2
CASSHPKSGGHTGELFF
TGTGCCAGCAGCCACCCTAAATCGGGGGGGCACACCGGGGAGCTGTTTTTT
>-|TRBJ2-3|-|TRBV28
CASSYTAGTDTQYF
TGTGCCAGCAGTTATACAGCCGGCACAGATACGCAGTATTTT
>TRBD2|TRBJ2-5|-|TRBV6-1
CASSATSGGAETQYF
TGTGCCAGCAGTGCCACTAGCGGGGGGGCGGAGACCCAGTACTTC
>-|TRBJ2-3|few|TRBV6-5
CASSYSSPGEGRGSQYF
TGTGCCAGCAGTTACTCGAGTCCAGGGGAGGGCCGCGGGTCGCAGTATTTT
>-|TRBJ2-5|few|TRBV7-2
CASSLDVEATQYF
TGTGCCAGCAGCTTAGATGTCGAGGCGACCCAGTACTTC
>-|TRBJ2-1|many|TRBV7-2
CASSLNNEQFF
TGTGCCAGCAGCTTAAACAATGAGCAGTTCTTC